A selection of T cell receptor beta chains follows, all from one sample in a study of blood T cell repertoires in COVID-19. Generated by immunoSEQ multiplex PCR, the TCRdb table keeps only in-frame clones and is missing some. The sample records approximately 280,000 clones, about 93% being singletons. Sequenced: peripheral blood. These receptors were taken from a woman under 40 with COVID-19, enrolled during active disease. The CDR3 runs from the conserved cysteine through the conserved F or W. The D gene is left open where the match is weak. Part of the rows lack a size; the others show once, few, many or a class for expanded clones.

CASSATGTRSYNEQFF,TGTGCCAGTAGTGCGACCGGGACTAGATCATACAATGAGCAGTTCTTC,TRBV19,TRBJ2-1,TRBD2,.
CASSSPFLAGTDTQYF,TGCGCCAGCAGCTCCCCTTTTCTAGCGGGCACAGATACGCAGTATTTT,TRBV5-1,TRBJ2-3,TRBD2,.
CASRGQAYNSPLHF,TGTGCCAGCAGGGGACAGGCCTATAATTCACCCCTCCACTTT,TRBV28,TRBJ1-6,TRBD1,.
CASSLGLAGREQYF,TGTGCCAGCTCACTAGGACTAGCGGGACGCGAGCAGTACTTC,TRBV18,TRBJ2-7,TRBD2,.
CAISEGRGGETQYF,TGTGCCATCAGTGAAGGCAGGGGCGGGGAGACCCAGTACTTC,TRBV10-3,TRBJ2-5,.,.
CASSLTWTSGSADTQYF,TGTGCCAGCAGTTTAACTTGGACTAGCGGGAGCGCAGATACGCAGTATTTT,TRBV28,TRBJ2-3,TRBD2,.
CASSADRVVEAFF,TGTGCCAGCAGCGCGGACAGGGTCGTTGAAGCTTTCTTT,TRBV7-2,TRBJ1-1,TRBD1,.
CASKLRDYSYEQYF,TGTGCCAGTAAACTCCGGGACTACTCCTACGAGCAGTACTTC,TRBV2,TRBJ2-7,TRBD2,.
CASSYRLAPVYEQYF,TGTGCCAGCAGTTACAGACTAGCGCCAGTGTACGAGCAGTACTTC,TRBV6-5,TRBJ2-7,TRBD2,.
CAWSPRVEKLFF,TGTGCCTGGAGTCCCAGGGTGGAAAAACTGTTTTTT,TRBV30,TRBJ1-4,.,once
CASSSGGRWTEAFF,TGTGCCAGCAGCTCAGGGGGCCGGTGGACTGAAGCTTTCTTT,TRBV7-8,TRBJ1-1,TRBD1,.
CASTLHRTGLEKLFF,TGTGCCAGCACTCTGCATCGGACAGGTTTGGAAAAACTGTTTTTT,TRBV28,TRBJ1-4,TRBD1,.
CASSRQGAYEQYF,TGTGCCAGTAGTCGGCAGGGGGCCTATGAGCAGTACTTC,TRBV19,TRBJ2-7,TRBD1,.
CASSERTENYGYTF,TGTGCCAGCAGTGAAAGGACAGAGAATTATGGCTACACCTTC,TRBV2,TRBJ1-2,.,.
CASSQGRIRTAYGYTF,TGCGCCAGCAGCCAAGGAAGGATTCGGACAGCATATGGCTACACCTTC,TRBV4-3,TRBJ1-2,.,.
CASSHVAGGYGYTF,TGTGCCAGCAGCCACGTAGCCGGGGGCTATGGCTACACCTTC,TRBV3-1/TRBV3-2,TRBJ1-2,.,.
CASSLGLVSHNEQFF,TGTGCCAGCAGCTTAGGGTTAGTTTCCCACAATGAGCAGTTCTTC,TRBV11-3,TRBJ2-1,.,.
CASRRDSLDEAFF,TGTGCCAGCAGACGAGACAGTCTAGATGAAGCTTTCTTT,TRBV6-6,TRBJ1-1,.,.
CASSELGLAVYEQYF,TGTGCCAGCAGTGAACTCGGACTAGCGGTCTACGAGCAGTACTTC,TRBV6-1,TRBJ2-7,TRBD2,.
CASSSRGVETQYF,TGTGCCAGCAGTTCTAGAGGAGTTGAGACCCAGTACTTC,TRBV12-3/TRBV12-4,TRBJ2-5,.,.
CASSLLAGGYGYTF,TGTGCCAGCAGCTTATTGGCAGGGGGCTATGGCTACACCTTC,TRBV28,TRBJ1-2,TRBD1,few
CACGLAGISEQYF,TGTGCCTGCGGACTAGCGGGAATCAGCGAGCAGTACTTC,TRBV2,TRBJ2-7,TRBD2,.
CASSVGQGISPLHF,TGTGCCAGCAGCGTGGGACAGGGAATTTCACCCCTCCACTTT,TRBV7-3,TRBJ1-6,TRBD1,.
CASSPGEGGLYSNQPQHF,TGCGCCAGCAGCCCCGGGGAGGGGGGGCTTTATAGCAATCAGCCCCAGCATTTT,TRBV5-1,TRBJ1-5,.,.
CASSLANNEQFF,TGTGCCAGCAGCTTAGCAAACAATGAGCAGTTCTTC,TRBV11-2,TRBJ2-1,.,once
CGVRVSYNSPLHF,TGTGGGGTGAGGGTGTCCTATAATTCACCCCTCCACTTT,TRBV6-5,TRBJ1-6,.,.
CASSETGQETQYF,TGTGCCAGTAGCGAGACTGGCCAAGAGACCCAGTACTTC,TRBV19,TRBJ2-5,.,.
CASSILVLNHNQPQHF,TGTGCCAGTAGTATCTTAGTCCTCAACCACAATCAGCCCCAGCATTTT,TRBV19,TRBJ1-5,.,.
CASSATSLAGVYNEQFF,TGTGCCAGCAGCGCGACCTCCCTAGCGGGGGTCTACAATGAGCAGTTCTTC,TRBV5-6,TRBJ2-1,TRBD2,once
CASSSGWASPYNEQFF,TGTGCCAGCAGTTCTGGATGGGCTAGCCCTTACAATGAGCAGTTCTTC,TRBV28,TRBJ2-1,.,.
CASSQTSGAFYEQYF,TGTGCCAGCAGCCAAACTAGCGGAGCCTTTTACGAGCAGTACTTC,TRBV7-2,TRBJ2-7,TRBD2,.
CASSPSGGNTEAFF,TGTGCCAGCAGTCCCTCCGGCGGGAACACTGAAGCTTTCTTT,TRBV28,TRBJ1-1,.,.
CASSQPGGGYTF,TGTGCCAGCAGCCAGCCTGGAGGTGGCTACACCTTC,TRBV7-3,TRBJ1-2,.,.
CASSEPPEDRDHTQYF,TGTGCCAGCAGTGAGCCACCGGAGGACAGGGACCATACGCAGTATTTT,TRBV25-1,TRBJ2-3,TRBD1,.
CASSSTGTGYTGELFF,TGCGCCAGCAGCTCCACCGGGACAGGGTACACCGGGGAGCTGTTTTTT,TRBV5-1,TRBJ2-2,TRBD1,.
CASSLAGVTGQYF,TGTGCCAGCAGCTTGGCCGGGGTGACGGGGCAGTACTTC,TRBV5-4,TRBJ2-7,.,.
CASSPLQRQTAGNTIYF,TGCGCCAGCAGCCCGTTACAACGACAGACGGCTGGAAACACCATATATTTT,TRBV4-1,TRBJ1-3,.,.
CASSLGTGAPQETQYF,TGTGCCAGCAGCTTAGGGACAGGGGCTCCTCAAGAGACCCAGTACTTC,TRBV7-2,TRBJ2-5,TRBD1,once
CASSYQAGGRRQYF,TGTGCCAGCAGTTATCAAGCAGGGGGAAGGCGGCAGTACTTC,TRBV6-5,TRBJ2-7,TRBD1,.
CATSDARRTSSYNEQFF,TGTGCCACCAGTGATGCCCGCCGGACTAGTTCCTACAATGAGCAGTTCTTC,TRBV24-1,TRBJ2-1,TRBD2,.
CASSRGAGVSDTQYF,TGTGCCAGCAGCCGAGGGGCGGGAGTCTCAGATACGCAGTATTTT,TRBV5-4,TRBJ2-3,TRBD2,.
CASKGTVEKLFF,TGTGCCAGTAAGGGGACAGTTGAAAAACTGTTTTTT,TRBV27,TRBJ1-4,TRBD1,.
CASSQAPFRGSGNTIYF,TGCGCCAGCAGCCAAGCCCCCTTCAGGGGATCTGGAAACACCATATATTTT,TRBV4-3,TRBJ1-3,.,.
CAWRLRGTPNEQFF,TGTGCCTGGAGATTACGAGGAACTCCCAATGAGCAGTTCTTC,TRBV30,TRBJ2-1,.,.
CATSGAGGGANVLTF,TGTGCCACCAGTGGCGCGGGAGGTGGGGCCAACGTCCTGACTTTC,TRBV24-1,TRBJ2-6,TRBD2,once
CASSQGGTGGGKLFF,TGTGCCAGCAGCCAAGGAGGGACAGGGGGCGGAAAACTGTTTTTT,TRBV3-1/TRBV3-2,TRBJ1-4,TRBD1,.
CASRGQGETQYF,TGTGCCAGCAGGGGACAGGGAGAGACCCAGTACTTC,TRBV2,TRBJ2-5,TRBD1,.
CASSFSGREGETQYF,TGTGCCAGCAGCTTCTCCGGGAGGGAGGGAGAGACCCAGTACTTC,TRBV5-4,TRBJ2-5,TRBD2,.
CASSPDRIGTEAFF,TGCGCCAGCAGCCCGGACAGGATTGGGACTGAAGCTTTCTTT,TRBV5-1,TRBJ1-1,TRBD1,.
CAWTRTGWSEQYF,TGTGCCTGGACCCGGACAGGGTGGAGCGAGCAGTACTTC,TRBV30,TRBJ2-7,TRBD1,.
CASSSDTGTQYF,TGTGCCAGCAGTTCGGACACAGGGACGCAGTATTTT,TRBV28,TRBJ2-3,.,.
CASSPGTGYQPQHF,TGCGCCAGCAGCCCGGGGACAGGGTATCAGCCCCAGCATTTT,TRBV5-1,TRBJ1-5,TRBD1,.
CASSAIEVDTQYF,TGTGCCAGCAGTGCAATTGAGGTGGATACGCAGTATTTT,TRBV25-1,TRBJ2-3,.,.
CATSGTLAGGHTGELFF,TGTGCCACCAGTGGTACTTTAGCGGGAGGACACACCGGGGAGCTGTTTTTT,TRBV24-1,TRBJ2-2,TRBD2,.
CASSTRDSGRIEQYF,TGCGCCAGCAGCACCCGCGATAGCGGGAGGATCGAGCAGTACTTC,TRBV10-1,TRBJ2-7,TRBD2,once
CASSLEPADEQYF,TGTGCCAGCAGCTTAGAGCCCGCCGACGAGCAGTACTTC,TRBV7-8,TRBJ2-7,.,.
CASSQDGGGFLEKLFF,TGTGCCAGCAGCCAAGATGGGGGGGGGTTTCTTGAAAAACTGTTTTTT,TRBV4-2,TRBJ1-4,.,once
CASTPGTYEQYF,TGTGCCAGCACCCCGGGGACCTACGAGCAGTACTTC,TRBV2,TRBJ2-7,.,.
CASSTRGGPYNEQFF,TGTGCCAGCAGCACAAGGGGAGGGCCTTACAATGAGCAGTTCTTC,TRBV5-4,TRBJ2-1,TRBD2,.
CASSFRTAGRETQYF,TGTGCCAGCAGCTTCCGGACGGCGGGCCGAGAGACCCAGTACTTC,TRBV7-9,TRBJ2-5,.,.